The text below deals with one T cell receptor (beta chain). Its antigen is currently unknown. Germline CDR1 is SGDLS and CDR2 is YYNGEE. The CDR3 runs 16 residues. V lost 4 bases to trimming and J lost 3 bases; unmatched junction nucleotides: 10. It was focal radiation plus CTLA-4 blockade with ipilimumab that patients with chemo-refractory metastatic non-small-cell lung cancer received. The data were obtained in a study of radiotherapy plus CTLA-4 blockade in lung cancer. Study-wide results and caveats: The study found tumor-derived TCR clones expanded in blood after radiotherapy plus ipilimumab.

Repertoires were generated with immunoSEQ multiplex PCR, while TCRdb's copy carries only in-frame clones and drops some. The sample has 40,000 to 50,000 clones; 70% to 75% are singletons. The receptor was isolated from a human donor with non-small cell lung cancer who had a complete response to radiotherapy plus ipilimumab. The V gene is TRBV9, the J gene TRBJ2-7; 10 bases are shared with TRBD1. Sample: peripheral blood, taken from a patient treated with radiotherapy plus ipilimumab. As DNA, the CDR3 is TGTGCCAGCAGCCCACCGGGACAGGGGTGGGACTACGAGCAGTACTTC. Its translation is CASSPPGQGWDYEQYF.